The T cell receptor beta chain described here comes from a study of T cell repertoires in ileal Crohn's disease. Overall study findings and caveats: Every patient over 26.8% clonality showed endoscopic recurrence.

Time point given: neoterminal ileum biopsy at postoperative endoscopy, about 6 months after surgery. As concerns this clone: Its antigen is unknown.

TCRdb keeps only in-frame clones here, not all; method: immunoSEQ multiplex PCR. The sample yields fewer than 900 clones, 85% to 95% seen once. The CDR3 is made up of 9 amino acids. V was shortened by 7 bases and J by 6 bases, with 3 bases between the two germline ends. The germline CDR1 and CDR2 sequences are WNHNN and SYGVQD (reference sequence). The receptor was isolated from an adult with Crohn's disease. The rearrangement links TRBV10-1 to TRBJ1-2; D is ambiguous. Sequencing input: ileal tissue. For the CDR3, the DNA is TGCGCCAGCAAGGATGGCTACACCTTC. It yields the protein CASKDGYTF.